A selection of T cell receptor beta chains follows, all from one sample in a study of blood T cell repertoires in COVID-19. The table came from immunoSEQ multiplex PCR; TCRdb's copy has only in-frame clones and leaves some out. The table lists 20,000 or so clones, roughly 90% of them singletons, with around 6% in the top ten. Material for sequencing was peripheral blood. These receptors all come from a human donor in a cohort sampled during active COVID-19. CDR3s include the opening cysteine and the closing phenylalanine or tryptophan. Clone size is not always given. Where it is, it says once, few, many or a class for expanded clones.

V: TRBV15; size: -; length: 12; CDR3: CAASTGYNEQFF
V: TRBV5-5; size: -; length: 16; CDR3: CASSLEGTGSSYEQYF
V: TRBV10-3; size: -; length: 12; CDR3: CAIRTTNTEAFF
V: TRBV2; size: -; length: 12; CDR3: CASSEQGGERVF
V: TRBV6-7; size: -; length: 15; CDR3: CASSYLQRVRDEQYF
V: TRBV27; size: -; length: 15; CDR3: CASSLTGTGGNTIYF
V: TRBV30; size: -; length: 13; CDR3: CAFSIFRRTEAFF
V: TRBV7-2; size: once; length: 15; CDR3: CASSQRLAGYNEQFF
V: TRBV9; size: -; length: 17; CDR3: CASSVGGRGRGETEAFF
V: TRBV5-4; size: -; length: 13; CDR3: CASSPQRTEGYTF
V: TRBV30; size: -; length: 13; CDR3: CAWSVTGDQPQHF
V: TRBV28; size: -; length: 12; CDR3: CASMGTGYGYTF
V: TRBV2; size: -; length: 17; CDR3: CASRDLYGGGPRNEQFF
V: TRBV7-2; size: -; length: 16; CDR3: CASSYGQREIRDTQYF
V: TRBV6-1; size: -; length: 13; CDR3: CASSDGQGEKLFF
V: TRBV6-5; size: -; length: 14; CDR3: CASSYGGTNTEAFF
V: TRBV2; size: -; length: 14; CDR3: CASRLEGTAYEQYF
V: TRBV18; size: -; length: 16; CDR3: CASSQEGEVGANVLTF
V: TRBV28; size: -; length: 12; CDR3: CASSLPRQEQYF
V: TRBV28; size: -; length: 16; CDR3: CASSPLRDSSAYEQYF
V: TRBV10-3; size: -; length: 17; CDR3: CAISDGYLDNPPTSQFF
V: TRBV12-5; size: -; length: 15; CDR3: CASGSSGQGGNEQFF
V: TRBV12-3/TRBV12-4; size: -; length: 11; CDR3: CASSLAGQQYF